This T cell receptor (beta chain) is drawn from a study of shared clonotypes between healthy human individuals. Study findings and constraints: Blood alone was sampled, and tissue repertoires likely differ. It was the non-shared clonotypes that had lower generation probabilities than clonotypes shared by all four donors. Naive subsets usually exceeded memory subsets in estimated richness.

The authors loaded roughly 200 ng DNA, 27,000 or so T cell genomes, into sorted-subset replicate PCRs. The assay was immunoSEQ multiplex PCR, and TCRdb's table has in-frame clones only and misses some. Of under 600,000 clones listed, roughly 95% are singletons. In the case of this clone: As yet, its antigen is unknown.

From germline, CDR1 is MRHNA and CDR2 SNTAGT. The CDR3 covers 18 residues. V dropped 9 bases and J dropped 0; count of bases not matched to a gene: 11. This sequence originates from a woman in her twenties or thirties in good health. The chain has TRBV6-4 and TRBJ2-5, with 15 bases fitting TRBD2. The material sequenced was naive CD4+ T cells sorted from blood. Subset meaning: CD45RA+ positively selected. The CDR3 region is CASEFGLAGGPHQETQYF. In DNA form, the CDR3 reads TGTGCCAGTGAATTCGGACTAGCGGGAGGGCCTCACCAAGAGACCCAGTACTTC.